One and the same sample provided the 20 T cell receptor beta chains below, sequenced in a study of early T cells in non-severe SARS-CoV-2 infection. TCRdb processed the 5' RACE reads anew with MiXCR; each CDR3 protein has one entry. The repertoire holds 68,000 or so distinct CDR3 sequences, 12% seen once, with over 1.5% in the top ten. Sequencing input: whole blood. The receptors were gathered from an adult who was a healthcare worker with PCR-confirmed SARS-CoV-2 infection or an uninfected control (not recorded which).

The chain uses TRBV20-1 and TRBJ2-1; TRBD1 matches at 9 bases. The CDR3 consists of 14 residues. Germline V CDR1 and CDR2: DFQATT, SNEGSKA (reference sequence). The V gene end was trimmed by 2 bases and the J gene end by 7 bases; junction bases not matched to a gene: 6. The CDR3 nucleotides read TGCAGTGCTAGACTGGACAGGGGTTTGAATGAGCAGTTCTTC. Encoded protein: CSARLDRGLNEQFF.

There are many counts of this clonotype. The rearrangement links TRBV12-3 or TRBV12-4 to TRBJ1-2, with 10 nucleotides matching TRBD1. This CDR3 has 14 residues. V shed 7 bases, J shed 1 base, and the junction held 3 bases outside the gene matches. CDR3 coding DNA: TGTGCCAGCAACGGACAGGGGGTTAACTATGGCTACACCTTC. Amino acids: CASNGQGVNYGYTF.

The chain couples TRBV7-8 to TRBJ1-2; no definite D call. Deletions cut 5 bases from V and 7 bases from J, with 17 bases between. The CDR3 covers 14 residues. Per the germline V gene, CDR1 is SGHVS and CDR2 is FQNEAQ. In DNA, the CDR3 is TGTGCCAGCAGCACCCACGGCTGGCCCTTTGGCTACACCTTC. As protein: CASSTHGWPFGYTF.

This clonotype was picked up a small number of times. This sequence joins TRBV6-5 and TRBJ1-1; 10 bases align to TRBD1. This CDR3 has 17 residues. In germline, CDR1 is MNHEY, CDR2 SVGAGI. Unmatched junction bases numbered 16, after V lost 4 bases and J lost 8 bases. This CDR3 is CASSSPRTGGFGTEAFF. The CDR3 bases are TGTGCCAGCAGTTCGCCCCGGACAGGGGGTTTTGGAACAGAAGCTTTCTTT.

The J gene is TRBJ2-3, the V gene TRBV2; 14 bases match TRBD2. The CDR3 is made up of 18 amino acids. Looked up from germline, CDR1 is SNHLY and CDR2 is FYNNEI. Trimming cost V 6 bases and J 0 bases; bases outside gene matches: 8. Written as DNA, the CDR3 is TGTGCCAGCAGAACCGGGACTAGCGGGGGCATTAGCACAGATACGCAGTATTTT. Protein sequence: CASRTGTSGGISTDTQYF.

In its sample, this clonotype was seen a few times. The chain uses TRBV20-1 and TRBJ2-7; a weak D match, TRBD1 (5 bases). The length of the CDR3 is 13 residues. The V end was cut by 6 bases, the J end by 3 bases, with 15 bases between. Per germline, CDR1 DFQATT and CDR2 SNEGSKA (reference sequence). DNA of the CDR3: TGCAGTGCCGACCACGGACAAGGCTACGAGCAGTACTTC. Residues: CSADHGQGYEQYF.

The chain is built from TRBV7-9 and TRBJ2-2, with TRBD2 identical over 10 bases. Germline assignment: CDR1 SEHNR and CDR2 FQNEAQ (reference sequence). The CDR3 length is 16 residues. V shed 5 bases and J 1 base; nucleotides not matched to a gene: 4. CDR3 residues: CASSTRTSGNTGELFF. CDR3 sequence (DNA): TGTGCCAGCAGCACACGGACTAGCGGGAACACCGGGGAGCTGTTTTTT.

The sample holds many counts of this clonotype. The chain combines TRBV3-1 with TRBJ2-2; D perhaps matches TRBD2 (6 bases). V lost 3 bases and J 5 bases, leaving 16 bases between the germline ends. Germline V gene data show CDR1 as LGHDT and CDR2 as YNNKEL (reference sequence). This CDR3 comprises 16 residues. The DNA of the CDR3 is TGTGCCAGCAGCCACCCCGTCCGCGGGGTTACCGGGGAGCTGTTTTTT. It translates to CASSHPVRGVTGELFF.

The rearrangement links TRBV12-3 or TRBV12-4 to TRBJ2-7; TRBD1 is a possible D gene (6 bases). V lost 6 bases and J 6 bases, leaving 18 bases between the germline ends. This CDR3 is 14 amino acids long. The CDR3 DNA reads TGTGCCAGCAGCGATTCAGGGGCGTCCCTCGAGCAGTACTTC. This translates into CASSDSGASLEQYF.

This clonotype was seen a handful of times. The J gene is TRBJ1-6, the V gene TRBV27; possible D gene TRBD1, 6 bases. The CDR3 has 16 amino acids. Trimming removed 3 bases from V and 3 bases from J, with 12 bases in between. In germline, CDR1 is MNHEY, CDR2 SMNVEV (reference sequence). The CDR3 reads CASSFAGADYNSPLHF. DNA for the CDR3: TGTGCCAGCAGTTTCGCAGGGGCTGACTATAATTCACCCCTCCACTTT.

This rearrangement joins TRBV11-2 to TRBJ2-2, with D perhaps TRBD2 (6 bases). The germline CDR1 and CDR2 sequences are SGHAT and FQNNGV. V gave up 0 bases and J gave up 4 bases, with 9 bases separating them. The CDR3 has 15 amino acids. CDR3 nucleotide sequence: TGTGCCAGCAGCTTAGACGGGGGACTCACCGGGGAGCTGTTTTTT. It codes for CASSLDGGLTGELFF.

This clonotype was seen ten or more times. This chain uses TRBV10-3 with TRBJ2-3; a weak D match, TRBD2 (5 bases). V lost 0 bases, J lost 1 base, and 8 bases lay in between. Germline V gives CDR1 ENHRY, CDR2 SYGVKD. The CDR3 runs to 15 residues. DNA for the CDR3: TGTGCCATCAGTGAGTCGACTACAGGCACAGATACGCAGTATTTT. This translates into CAISESTTGTDTQYF.

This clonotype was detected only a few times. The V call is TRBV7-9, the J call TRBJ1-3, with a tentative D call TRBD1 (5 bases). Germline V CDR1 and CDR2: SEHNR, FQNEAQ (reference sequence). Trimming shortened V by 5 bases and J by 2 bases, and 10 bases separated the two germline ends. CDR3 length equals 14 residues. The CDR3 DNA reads TGTGCCAGCAGCCCCTGGGGGGCTGGAAACACCATATATTTT. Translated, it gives CASSPWGAGNTIYF. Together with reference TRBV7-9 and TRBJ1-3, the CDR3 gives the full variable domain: DTGVSQNPRHKITKRGQNVTFRCDPISEHNRLYWYRQTLGQGPEFLTYFQNEAQLEKSRLLSDRFSAERPKGSFSTLEIQRTEQGDSAMYLCASSPWGAGNTIYFGEGSWLTVV.

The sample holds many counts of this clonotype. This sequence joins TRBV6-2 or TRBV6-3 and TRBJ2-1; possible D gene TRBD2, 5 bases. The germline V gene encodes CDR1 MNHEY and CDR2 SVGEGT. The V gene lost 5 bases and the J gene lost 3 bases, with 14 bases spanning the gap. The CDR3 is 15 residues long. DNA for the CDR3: TGTGCCAGCAGTCCCCCCACGGGGTTCTACAATGAGCAGTTCTTC. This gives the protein CASSPPTGFYNEQFF.

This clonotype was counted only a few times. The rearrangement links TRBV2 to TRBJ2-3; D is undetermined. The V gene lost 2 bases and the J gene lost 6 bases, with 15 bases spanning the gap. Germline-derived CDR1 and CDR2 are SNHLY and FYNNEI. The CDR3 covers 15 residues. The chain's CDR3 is CASSEYHTRPDTQYF. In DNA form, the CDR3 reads TGTGCCAGCAGTGAATACCATACGCGTCCCGATACGCAGTATTTT.

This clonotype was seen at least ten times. The CDR3 reads CASSLGSSNQPQHF. CDR3 nucleotides: TGTGCCAGCAGCTTGGGCAGTAGCAATCAGCCCCAGCATTTT. The chain is built from TRBV5-6 and TRBJ1-5, with D hard to call. Per the germline V gene, CDR1 is SGHDT and CDR2 is YYEEEE. V was clipped by 0 bases and J by 0 bases, with 4 bases between them. The CDR3 runs to 14 residues. Supplemented by reference TRBV5-6 and TRBJ1-5, the full variable domain reads DAGVTQSPTHLIKTRGQQVTLRCSPKSGHDTVSWYQQALGQGPQFIFQYYEEEERQRGNFPDRFSGHQFPNYSSELNVNALLLGDSALYLCASSLGSSNQPQHFGDGTRLSIL.

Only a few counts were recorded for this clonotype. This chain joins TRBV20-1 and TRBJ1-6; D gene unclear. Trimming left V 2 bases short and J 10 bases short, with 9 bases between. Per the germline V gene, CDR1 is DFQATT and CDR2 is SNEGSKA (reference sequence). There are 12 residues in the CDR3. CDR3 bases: TGCAGTGCTAGATGGCAGCGATCACCCCTCCACTTT. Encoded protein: CSARWQRSPLHF.

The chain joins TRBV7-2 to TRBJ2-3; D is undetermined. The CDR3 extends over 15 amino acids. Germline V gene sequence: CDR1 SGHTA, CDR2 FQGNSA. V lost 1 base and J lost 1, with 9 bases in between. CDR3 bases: TGTGCCAGCAGCTTAGTCGGCCACCGCACAGATACGCAGTATTTT. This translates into CASSLVGHRTDTQYF.

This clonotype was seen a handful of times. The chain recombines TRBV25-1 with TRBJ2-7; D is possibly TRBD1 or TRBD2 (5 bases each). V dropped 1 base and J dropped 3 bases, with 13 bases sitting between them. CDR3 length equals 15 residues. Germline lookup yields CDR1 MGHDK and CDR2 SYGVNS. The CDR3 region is CASSELAGTYYEQYF. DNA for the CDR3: TGTGCCAGCAGTGAATTGGCCGGGACGTACTACGAGCAGTACTTC.

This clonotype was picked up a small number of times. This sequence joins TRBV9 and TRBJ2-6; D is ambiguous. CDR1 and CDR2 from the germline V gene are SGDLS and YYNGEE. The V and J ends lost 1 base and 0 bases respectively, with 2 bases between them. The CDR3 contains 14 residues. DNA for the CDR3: TGTGCCAGCAGCGTACGCTCTGGGGCCAACGTCCTGACTTTC. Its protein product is CASSVRSGANVLTF.